A single T cell receptor (beta chain) is shown here with its context. What it recognizes is unknown. This entry is derived from a study of siplizumab effects on memory and regulatory T cells. There are 15 residues in the CDR3. V was trimmed by 4 bases and J by 2 bases, leaving 13 bases between them. The V gene's germline CDR1 is SGHDT and CDR2 YYEEEE. This table comes from immunoSEQ multiplex PCR, and its TCRdb copy is limited to in-frame clones, with some not included. This sample carries about 120,000 clones, about 94% of them seen once, and the ten largest clones take about 1.8%. Study-wide points: Naive T cells looked more diverse than memory cells and looked like major alloresponse contributors.

The sample consisted of non-Treg CD4+ T cells sorted from blood. The chain has TRBV5-6 and TRBJ1-5; D gene unclear. This receptor was identified in a human donor in good health. The CDR3 is CASSRSVGGNQPQHF. The DNA for the CDR3 is TGTGCCAGCAGCCGTTCGGTGGGAGGCAATCAGCCCCAGCATTTT.